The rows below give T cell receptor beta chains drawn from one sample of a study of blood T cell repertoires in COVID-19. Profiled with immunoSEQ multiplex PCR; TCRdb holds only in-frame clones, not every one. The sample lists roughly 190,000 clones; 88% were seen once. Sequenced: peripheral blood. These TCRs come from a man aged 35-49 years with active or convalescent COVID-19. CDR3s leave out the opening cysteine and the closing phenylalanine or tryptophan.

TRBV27,ASSPRTSRYEQY
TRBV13,ASRRGETQY
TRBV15,ATGTGGVQPQH
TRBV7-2,ASSLAGGPNEQF
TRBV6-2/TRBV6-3,ASSYSGAGLGSNTEAF
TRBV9,ASSYTTGSYEQY
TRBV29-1,SVEIENTDTQY
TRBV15,ATSRDRTGYGYT
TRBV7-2,ASSIWTGQETQY
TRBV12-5,ASGTSTSNYGYT
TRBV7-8,ASSAGDEAF
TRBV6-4,ASSAGNRLEAF
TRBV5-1,ASSLGGAGSNYGYT
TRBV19,ASYRGEGLGQPQH
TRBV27,ASSLRPAGGSTDTQY
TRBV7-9,ASSFDSGSYGYT
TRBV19,ASSSQQGATPT
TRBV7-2,ASSLVAGGPGTQY
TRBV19,ASRTGGNSPLH
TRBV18,ASSPSGGGYT
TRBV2,ASSAGTGLVSGELF
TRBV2,ASRGGTGGFEAF
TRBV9,ASSDRQGASGMNGELF
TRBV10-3,AISPWGGSLGGTEAF
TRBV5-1,ASSLEGTGVGRGYT
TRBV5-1,ASSLDSSNQPQH
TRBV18,ASSPAGFSYEQY
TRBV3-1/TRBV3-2,ASSQDYGGGAKNIQY
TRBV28,ASSLDGGTGELF
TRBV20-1,SASWDRSYEQY
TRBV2,ASSPGTANTGELF
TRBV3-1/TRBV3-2,ASSQDFQAVIGELF
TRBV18,ASSTLAGSTDTQY
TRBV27,ASSEVQGTNTEAF
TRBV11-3,ASSPGTTNTGELF
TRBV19,ATSGGVSNQPQH